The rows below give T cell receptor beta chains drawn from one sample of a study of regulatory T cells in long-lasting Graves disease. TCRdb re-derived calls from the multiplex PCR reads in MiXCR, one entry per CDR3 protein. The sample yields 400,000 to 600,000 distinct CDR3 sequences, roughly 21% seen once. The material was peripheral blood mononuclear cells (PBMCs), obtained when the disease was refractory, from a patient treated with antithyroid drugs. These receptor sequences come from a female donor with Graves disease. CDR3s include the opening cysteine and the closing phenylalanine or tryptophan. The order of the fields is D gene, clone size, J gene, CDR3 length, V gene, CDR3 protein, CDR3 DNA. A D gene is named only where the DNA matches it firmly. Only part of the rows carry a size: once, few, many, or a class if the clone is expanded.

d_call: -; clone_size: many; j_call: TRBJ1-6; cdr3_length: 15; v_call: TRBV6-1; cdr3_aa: CACGSRGSQYSPLHF; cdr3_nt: TGTGCCTGCGGCAGTAGGGGATCGCAATATTCACCCCTCCACTTT
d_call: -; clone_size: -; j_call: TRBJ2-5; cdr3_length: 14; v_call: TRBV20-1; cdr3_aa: CSARDQGTQETQYF; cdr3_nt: TGCAGTGCTAGAGATCAGGGCACTCAAGAGACCCAGTACTTC
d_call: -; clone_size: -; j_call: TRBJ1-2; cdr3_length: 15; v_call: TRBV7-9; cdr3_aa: CASSSTMTGYYGYTF; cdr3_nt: TGTGCCAGCAGCTCGACGATGACAGGATACTATGGCTACACCTTC
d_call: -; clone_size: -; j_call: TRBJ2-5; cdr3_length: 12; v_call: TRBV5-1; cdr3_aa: CASSPTEETQYF; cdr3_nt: TGCGCCAGCAGCCCTACGGAAGAGACCCAGTACTTC
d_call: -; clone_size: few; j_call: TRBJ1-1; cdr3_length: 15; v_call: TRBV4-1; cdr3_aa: CASSQEEGPMNTAFF; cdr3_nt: TGCGCCAGCAGCCAAGAGGAGGGGCCCATGAATACAGCTTTCTTT
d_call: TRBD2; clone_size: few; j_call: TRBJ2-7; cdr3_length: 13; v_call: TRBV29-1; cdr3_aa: CSVAGLAAYEQYF; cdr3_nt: TGCAGCGTTGCGGGACTAGCGGCCTACGAGCAGTACTTC
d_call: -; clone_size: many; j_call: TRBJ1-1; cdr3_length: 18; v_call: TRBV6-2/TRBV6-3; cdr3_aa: CASSYSALAGASNTEAFF; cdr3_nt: TGTGCCAGCAGTTACTCTGCCCTCGCGGGGGCCTCGAACACTGAAGCTTTCTTT
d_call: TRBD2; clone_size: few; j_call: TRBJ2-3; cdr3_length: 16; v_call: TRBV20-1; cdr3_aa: CSAYGLAGASTDTQYF; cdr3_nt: TGCAGTGCTTACGGACTAGCGGGGGCCAGCACAGATACGCAGTATTTT
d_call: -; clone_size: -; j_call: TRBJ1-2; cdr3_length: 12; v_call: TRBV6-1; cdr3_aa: CASSPSRGGYTF; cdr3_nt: TGTGCCAGCAGCCCGTCAAGGGGCGGCTACACCTTC
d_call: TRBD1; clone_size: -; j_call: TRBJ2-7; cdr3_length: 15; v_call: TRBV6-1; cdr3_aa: CASTKDRAGRHEQYF; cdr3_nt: TGTGCCAGCACTAAGGACAGGGCAGGAAGGCACGAGCAGTACTTC
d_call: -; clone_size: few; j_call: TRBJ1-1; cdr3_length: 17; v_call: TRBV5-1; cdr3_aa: CASSLQGRGGSSAEAFF; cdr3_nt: TGCGCCAGCAGCTTGCAGGGTCGTGGGGGTTCGAGCGCTGAAGCTTTCTTT
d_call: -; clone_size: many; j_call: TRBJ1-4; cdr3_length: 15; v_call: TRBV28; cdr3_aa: CASKLAGTYNEKLFF; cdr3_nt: TGTGCCAGCAAATTAGCCGGGACCTATAATGAAAAACTGTTTTTT
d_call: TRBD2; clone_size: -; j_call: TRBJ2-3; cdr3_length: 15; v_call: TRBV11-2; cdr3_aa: CASSLGGSGKDTQYF; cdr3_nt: TGTGCCAGCAGCTTAGGCGGGAGTGGTAAGGATACGCAGTATTTT
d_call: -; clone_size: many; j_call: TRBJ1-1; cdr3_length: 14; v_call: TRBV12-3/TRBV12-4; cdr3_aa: CASAPQLMNTEAFF; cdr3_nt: TGTGCCAGCGCCCCCCAGTTGATGAACACTGAAGCTTTCTTT
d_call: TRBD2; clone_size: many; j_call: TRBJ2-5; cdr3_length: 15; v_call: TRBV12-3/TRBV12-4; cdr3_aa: CASSRDLAGQETQYF; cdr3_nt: TGTGCCAGCAGTCGAGACCTAGCGGGGCAAGAGACCCAGTACTTC
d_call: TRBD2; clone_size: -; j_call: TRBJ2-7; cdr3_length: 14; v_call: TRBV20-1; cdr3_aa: CSASPGGRAGEQYF; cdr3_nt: TGCAGTGCGTCCCCTGGCGGGAGGGCGGGCGAGCAGTACTTC
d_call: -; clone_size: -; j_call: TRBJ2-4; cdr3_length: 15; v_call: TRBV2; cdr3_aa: CASSLLQGPGNIQYF; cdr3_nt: TGTGCCAGCAGTCTCTTACAGGGCCCCGGAAACATTCAGTACTTC
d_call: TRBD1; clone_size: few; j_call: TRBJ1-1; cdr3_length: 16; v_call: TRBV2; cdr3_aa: CAQYQTATGVNTGAFF; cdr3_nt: TGTGCCCAATACCAGACAGCGACAGGGGTGAACACTGGAGCTTTCTTT
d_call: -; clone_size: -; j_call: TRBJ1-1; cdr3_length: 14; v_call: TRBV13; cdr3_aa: CASSLEGDRTEAFF; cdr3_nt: TGTGCCAGCAGCTTAGAGGGTGACCGTACTGAAGCTTTCTTT
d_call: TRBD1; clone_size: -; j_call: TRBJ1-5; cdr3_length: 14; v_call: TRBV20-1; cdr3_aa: CSAGGQGAHQPQHF; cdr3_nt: TGCAGTGCCGGGGGGCAGGGGGCTCATCAACCCCAGCATTTT
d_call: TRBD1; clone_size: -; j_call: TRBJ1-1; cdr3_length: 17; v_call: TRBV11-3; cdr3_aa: CASSLPPDRGLAIEAFF; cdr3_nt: TGTGCCAGCAGCCTCCCTCCGGACAGGGGGCTTGCAATTGAAGCTTTCTTT
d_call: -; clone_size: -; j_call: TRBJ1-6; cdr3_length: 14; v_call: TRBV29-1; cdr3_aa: CSVEDPVGSALLHF; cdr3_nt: TGCAGCGTTGAAGATCCAGTGGGGTCCGCGCTCCTCCACTTT
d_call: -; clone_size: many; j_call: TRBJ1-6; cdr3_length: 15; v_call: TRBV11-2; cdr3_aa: CASSLEGQYNSPLHF; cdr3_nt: TGTGCCAGCAGCTTAGAGGGGCAGTATAATTCACCCCTCCACTTT
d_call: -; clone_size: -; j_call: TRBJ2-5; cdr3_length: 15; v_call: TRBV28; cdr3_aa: CASSLGAGHQETQYF; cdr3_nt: TGTGCCAGCAGTTTAGGTGCGGGCCACCAAGAGACCCAGTACTTC
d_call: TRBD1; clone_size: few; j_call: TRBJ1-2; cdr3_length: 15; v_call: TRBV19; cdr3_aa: CASSVGGQGNYGYTF; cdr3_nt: TGTGCCAGTAGTGTAGGGGGACAGGGAAACTATGGCTACACCTTC
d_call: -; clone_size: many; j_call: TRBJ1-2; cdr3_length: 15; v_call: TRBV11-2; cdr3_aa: CASSLERDGRWGYTF; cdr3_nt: TGTGCCAGCAGCTTAGAGCGGGACGGCCGTTGGGGCTACACCTTC
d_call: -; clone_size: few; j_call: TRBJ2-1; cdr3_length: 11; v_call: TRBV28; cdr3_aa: CASSLRDEQFF; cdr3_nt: TGTGCCAGCAGTTTACGGGATGAGCAGTTCTTC
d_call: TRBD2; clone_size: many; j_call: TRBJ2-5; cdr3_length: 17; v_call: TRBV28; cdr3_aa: CASSLWNKRESQETQYF; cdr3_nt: TGTGCCAGCAGTTTATGGAATAAGCGGGAATCTCAAGAGACCCAGTACTTC
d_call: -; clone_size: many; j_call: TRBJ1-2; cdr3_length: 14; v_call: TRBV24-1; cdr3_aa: CATSDSGQIYGYTF; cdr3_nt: TGTGCCACCAGTGATTCCGGACAGATCTATGGCTACACCTTC
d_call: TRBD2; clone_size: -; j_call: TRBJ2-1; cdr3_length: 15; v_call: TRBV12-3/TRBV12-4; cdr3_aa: CASSSWREGPNEQFF; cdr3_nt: TGTGCCAGCAGTTCATGGCGGGAGGGCCCCAATGAGCAGTTCTTC
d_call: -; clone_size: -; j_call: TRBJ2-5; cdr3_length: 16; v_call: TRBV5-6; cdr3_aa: CASSLAAPGHRSTQYF; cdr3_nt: TGTGCCAGCAGCTTGGCCGCTCCGGGACACCGGTCGACCCAGTACTTC
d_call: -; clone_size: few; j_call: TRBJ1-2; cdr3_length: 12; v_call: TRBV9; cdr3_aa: CASPQRNNGYTF; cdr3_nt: TGTGCCAGCCCCCAGCGAAACAACGGCTACACCTTC
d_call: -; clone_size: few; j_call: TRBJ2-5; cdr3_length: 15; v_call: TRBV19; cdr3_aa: CASSTRRGQQETQYF; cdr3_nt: TGTGCCAGTAGTACGAGGAGAGGACAGCAAGAGACCCAGTACTTC
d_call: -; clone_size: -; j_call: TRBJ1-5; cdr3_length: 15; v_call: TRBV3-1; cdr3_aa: CASSQDRSENQPQHF; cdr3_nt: TGTGCCAGCAGCCAAGATCGGTCAGAAAATCAGCCCCAGCATTTT
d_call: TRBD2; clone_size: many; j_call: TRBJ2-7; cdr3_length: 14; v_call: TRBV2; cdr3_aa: CASSDSGAYREQYF; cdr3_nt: TGTGCCAGCAGCGATAGCGGGGCCTATAGAGAGCAGTACTTC
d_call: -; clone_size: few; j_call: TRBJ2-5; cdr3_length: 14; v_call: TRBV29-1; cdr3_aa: CSVFLSGEQETQYF; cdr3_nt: TGCAGCGTTTTTTTATCGGGAGAACAAGAGACCCAGTACTTC
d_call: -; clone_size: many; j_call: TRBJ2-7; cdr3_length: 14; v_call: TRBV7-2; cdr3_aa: CASSRGTLNHEQYF; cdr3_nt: TGTGCCAGCAGCCGTGGGACTCTAAACCACGAGCAGTACTTC
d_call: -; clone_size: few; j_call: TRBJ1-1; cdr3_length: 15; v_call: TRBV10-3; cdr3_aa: CAISELGVMNTEAFF; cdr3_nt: TGTGCCATCAGTGAGCTAGGGGTCATGAACACTGAAGCTTTCTTT
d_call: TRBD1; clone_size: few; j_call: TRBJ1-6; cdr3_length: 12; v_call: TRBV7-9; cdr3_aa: CASGQENSPLHF; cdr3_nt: TGTGCCAGCGGACAGGAAAATTCACCCCTCCACTTT
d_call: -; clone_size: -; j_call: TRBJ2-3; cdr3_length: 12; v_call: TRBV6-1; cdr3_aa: CASSGSANTQYF; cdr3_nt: TGTGCCAGCAGTGGGTCGGCTAATACGCAGTATTTT
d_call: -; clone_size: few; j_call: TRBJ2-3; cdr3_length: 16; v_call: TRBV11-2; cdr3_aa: CASSLWDQLGTDTQYF; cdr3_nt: TGTGCCAGCAGCTTATGGGATCAGTTGGGCACAGATACGCAGTATTTT
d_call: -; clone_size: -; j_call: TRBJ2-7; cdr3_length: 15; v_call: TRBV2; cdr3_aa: CASSEEATGTYEQYF; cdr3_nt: TGTGCCAGCAGTGAAGAGGCAACGGGAACCTACGAGCAGTACTTC
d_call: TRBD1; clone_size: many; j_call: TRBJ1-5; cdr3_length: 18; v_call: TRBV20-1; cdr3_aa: CSARDAGTGVWVGQPQHF; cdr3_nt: TGCAGTGCTAGAGATGCGGGGACAGGGGTTTGGGTTGGGCAGCCCCAGCATTTT
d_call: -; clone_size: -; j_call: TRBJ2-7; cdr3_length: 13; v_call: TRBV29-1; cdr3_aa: CSVWAGQSYEQYF; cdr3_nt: TGCAGCGTTTGGGCGGGTCAGTCCTACGAGCAGTACTTC
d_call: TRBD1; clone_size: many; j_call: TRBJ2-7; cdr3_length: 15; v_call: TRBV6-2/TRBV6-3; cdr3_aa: CASRLQGAPTYEQYF; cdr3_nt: TGTGCCAGCAGATTACAGGGGGCGCCGACCTACGAGCAGTACTTC
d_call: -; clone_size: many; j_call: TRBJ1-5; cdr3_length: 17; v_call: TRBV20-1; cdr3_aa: CSASSGEVDYSNQPQHF; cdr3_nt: TGCAGTGCTAGTTCCGGGGAGGTGGACTATAGCAATCAGCCCCAGCATTTT
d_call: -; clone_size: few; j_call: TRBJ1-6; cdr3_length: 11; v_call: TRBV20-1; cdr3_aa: CSARDQRYLHF; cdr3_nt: TGCAGTGCTAGAGATCAGAGGTACCTCCACTTT
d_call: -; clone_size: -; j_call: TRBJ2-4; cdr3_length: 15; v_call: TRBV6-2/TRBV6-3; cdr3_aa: CASSEGGTTKNIQYF; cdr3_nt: TGTGCCAGCAGTGAGGGGGGTACGACCAAAAACATTCAGTACTTC
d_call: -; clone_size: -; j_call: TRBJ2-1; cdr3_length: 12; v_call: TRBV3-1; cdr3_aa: CASSLRPDEQFF; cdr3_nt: TGTGCCAGCAGCCTTCGGCCTGATGAGCAGTTCTTC
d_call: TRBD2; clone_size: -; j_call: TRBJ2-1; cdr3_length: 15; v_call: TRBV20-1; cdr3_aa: CSALAGGNTYNEQFF; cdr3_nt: TGCAGTGCTCTAGCGGGAGGAAACACCTACAATGAGCAGTTCTTC
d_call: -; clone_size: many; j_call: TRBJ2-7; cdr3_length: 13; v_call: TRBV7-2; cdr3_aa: CASSLRGRNEQYF; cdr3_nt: TGTGCCAGCAGCTTACGGGGGAGGAACGAGCAGTACTTC
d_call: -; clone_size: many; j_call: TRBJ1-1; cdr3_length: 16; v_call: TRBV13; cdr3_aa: CASSLEGTTWNTEAFF; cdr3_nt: TGTGCCAGCAGCTTAGAAGGGACAACCTGGAACACTGAAGCTTTCTTT
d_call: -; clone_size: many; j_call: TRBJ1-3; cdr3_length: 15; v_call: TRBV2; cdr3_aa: CASRVQSSSGNTIYF; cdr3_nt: TGTGCCAGCAGGGTACAGTCCAGCTCTGGAAACACCATATATTTT
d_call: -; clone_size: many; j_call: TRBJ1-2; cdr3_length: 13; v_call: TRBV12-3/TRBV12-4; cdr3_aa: CASSFQRIYGYTF; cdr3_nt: TGTGCCAGCAGTTTTCAACGGATCTATGGCTACACCTTC
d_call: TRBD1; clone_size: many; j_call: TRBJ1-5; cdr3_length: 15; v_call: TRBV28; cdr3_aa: CASSLPGTGRQPQHF; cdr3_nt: TGTGCCAGCAGTTTACCCGGGACAGGGCGTCAGCCCCAGCATTTT
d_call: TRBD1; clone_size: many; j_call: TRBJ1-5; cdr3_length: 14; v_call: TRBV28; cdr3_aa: CASSFRQGNQPQHF; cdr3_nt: TGTGCCAGCAGTTTCCGACAGGGGAATCAGCCCCAGCATTTT
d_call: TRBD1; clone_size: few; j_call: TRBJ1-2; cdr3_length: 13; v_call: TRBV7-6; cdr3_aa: CASRSQGAGGYTF; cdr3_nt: TGTGCCAGCAGAAGTCAGGGGGCTGGTGGCTACACCTTC
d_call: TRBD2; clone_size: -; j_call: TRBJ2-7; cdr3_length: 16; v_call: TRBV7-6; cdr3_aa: CASSLEASGSAHERYF; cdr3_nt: TGTGCCAGCAGCTTAGAGGCTAGCGGGAGTGCTCACGAGCGGTACTTC
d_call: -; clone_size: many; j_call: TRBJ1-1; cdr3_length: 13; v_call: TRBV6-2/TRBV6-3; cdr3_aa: CASSYGTNTEAFF; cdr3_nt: TGTGCCAGCAGTTACGGCACGAACACTGAAGCTTTCTTT